The 25 T cell receptor beta chains presented below share a single source sample, sequenced in a study of graft-versus-host responses after intestinal transplantation (dated by TCRdb to 2020 to 2023). Library preparation employed the immunoSEQ multiplex PCR assay. TCRdb provides this immuneACCESS table in a form limited to in-frame rearrangements. Some clones are lacking; in checked studies, under half of them reflect an unresolved V gene, and why the rest are absent is not known. For this sample there are 65,000 to 90,000 clones; roughly 90% appear just once. The ten largest clones represent 7.6% of the sample. According to the study, the label for this sample's time point signals: cells obtained before transplantation from donor or recipient. Their target antigens are unknown. The specimen comprised unstimulated CD8+ T cells sorted from spleen or lymph node cells, sampled before transplant. These receptors were obtained from a human donor who was the organ donor for an intestinal transplant.

The rearrangement uses TRBV29-1 and TRBJ2-7, with 7 bases aligning to TRBD1. CDR1 is SQVTM and CDR2 is ANQGSEA in the germline V gene. The CDR3 has 13 amino acids. V trimming: 7 bases; J trimming: 0 bases; junction bases outside the gene matches: 6. CDR3: CSGQGPTSYEQYF. CDR3 in DNA: TGCAGCGGACAGGGTCCCACCTCCTACGAGCAGTACTTC.

This clone was picked up a small number of times. The chain combines TRBV27 with TRBJ1-5; D gene ambiguous. The CDR3 length is 14 residues. Germline V gene data show CDR1 as MNHEY and CDR2 as SMNVEV (reference sequence). V dropped 2 bases and J dropped 3 bases, with 8 bases sitting between them. CDR3 amino acids: CASSLLGSNQPQHF. The CDR3 nucleotides are TGTGCCAGCAGTTTACTCGGGTCCAATCAGCCCCAGCATTTT.

This clone was counted once. V gene TRBV18 combines with J gene TRBJ1-2, with D possibly TRBD1 on 5 matching bases. CDR1 is KGHSH, CDR2 LQKENI, per germline. V lost 3 bases to trimming and J lost 8 bases, with 16 bases between them. There are 14 residues in the CDR3. CDR3 in amino acids: CASSPGESPGGYTF. The CDR3 coding sequence is TGTGCCAGCTCACCGGGGGAGAGCCCGGGCGGCTACACCTTC.

In its sample, this clone was seen once. V is TRBV11-2 and J is TRBJ2-1, with TRBD1 matching over 10 bases. The V segment lost 5 bases and the J segment 5 bases; nucleotides outside the gene matches: 15. CDR1 is SGHAT, CDR2 FQNNGV, per germline. CDR3 length: 18 amino acids. The chain's CDR3 is CASSPYEGGTGANNEQFF. CDR3 nucleotides: TGTGCCAGCAGCCCATATGAAGGGGGGACAGGGGCCAACAATGAGCAGTTCTTC.

The chain carries TRBV27 and TRBJ2-7, with 8 bases identical to TRBD1. The junction had 11 bases not matched to a gene; V was cut back by 3 bases and J by 4 bases. Germline V CDR1 and CDR2: MNHEY, SMNVEV (reference sequence). The CDR3 is made up of 16 amino acids. CDR3 DNA: TGTGCCAGCAGTTTGTCCTCGGGACAGGTGGAATACGAGCAGTACTTC. Its translation is CASSLSSGQVEYEQYF.

The chain links TRBV5-4 to TRBJ1-2, with 7 bases fitting TRBD1. The CDR3 is made up of 15 amino acids. CDR1 is SGHNT and CDR2 is YYREEE in the germline V gene (reference sequence). The trim removed 6 bases at V and 8 bases at J, leaving 16 bases unmatched. The CDR3 sequence is CASTSYGQVIDGYTF. DNA of the CDR3: TGTGCCAGCACCTCTTACGGACAGGTAATTGACGGCTACACCTTC.

This chain uses TRBV20-1 with TRBJ2-7; 8 nucleotides agree with TRBD2. The CDR3 consists of 11 residues. J gave up 5 bases and V 8 bases, and 5 bases lay outside the gene matches. Germline V gene lookup returns CDR1 DFQATT and CDR2 SNEGSKA (reference sequence). Here the CDR3 reads CSSGRVHEQYF. The CDR3 DNA is TGCAGTAGCGGGAGAGTCCACGAGCAGTACTTC.

The rearrangement uses TRBV7-2 and TRBJ2-5; D possibly uses TRBD1 or TRBD2 (5 bases each). The J call may be wrong; the DNA end is better matched by TRBJ2-7. The CDR3 is 16 amino acids. CDR1 is SGHTA, CDR2 FQGNSA, per germline. Written as DNA, the CDR3 is TGTGCCAGCAGCTCCGTCCCCCGGGGCACAACCTACGAGCAGTACTTC. Its translation: CASSSVPRGTTYEQYF.

The gene calls are TRBV5-1 and TRBJ2-1; 9 bases align to TRBD1. The CDR3 runs 15 residues. Germline V gene lookup returns CDR1 SGHRS and CDR2 YFSETQ. The V segment lost 0 bases and the J segment 9 bases; nucleotides outside the gene matches: 7. This CDR3 reads CASSLVGQGIVEQFF. CDR3 in DNA: TGCGCCAGCAGCTTGGTGGGACAGGGTATCGTTGAGCAGTTCTTC.

Worth noting for this clone: Germline is not matched at one junction end, which may reflect a read error. This sample includes further DNA sequences coding for the same CDR3. The rearrangement links TRBV7-9 to TRBJ1-1; D is possibly TRBD1 (6 bases). This CDR3 contains 14 residues. In germline, CDR1 is SEHNR, CDR2 FQNEAQ (reference sequence). CDR3 coding DNA: TGCGCCAGCAGCCTGGACAGCATGAACACTGAAGCTTTCTTT. Translation gives CASSLDSMNTEAFF.

The V and J genes are TRBV11-1 and TRBJ1-1; a weak D match, TRBD1 (6 bases). V was trimmed by 5 bases and J by 7 bases, leaving 11 bases between them. Germline-derived CDR1 and CDR2 are SGHAT and FQDESV (reference sequence). The CDR3 totals 12 residues. CDR3 in DNA: TGTGCCAGCAGCCGATGGACAGATGAAGCTTTCTTT. This encodes CASSRWTDEAFF. Full variable domain (outside the CDR3, taken from reference TRBV11-1 and TRBJ1-1): EAEVAQSPRYKITEKSQAVAFWCDPISGHATLYWYRQILGQGPELLVQFQDESVVDDSQLPKDRFSAERLKGVDSTLKIQPAELGDSAMYLCASSRWTDEAFFGQGTRLTVV.

The chain employs TRBV13 and TRBJ2-7, with D perhaps TRBD1 (5 bases). The CDR3 totals 19 residues. Germline V gene lookup returns CDR1 PRHDT and CDR2 FYEKMQ (reference sequence). Trimming took off 1 base at V and 0 bases at J, with 22 bases between the two ends. This CDR3 is CASSLEVWENDRSSYEQYF. The CDR3 DNA reads as TGTGCCAGCAGCTTAGAAGTGTGGGAAAATGACAGAAGCTCCTACGAGCAGTACTTC. The variable domain in full, with the rest retrieved from reference TRBV13 and TRBJ2-7, is AAGVIQSPRHLIKEKRETATLKCYPIPRHDTVYWYQQGPGQDPQFLISFYEKMQSDKGSIPDRFSAQQFSDYHSELNMSSLELGDSALYFCASSLEVWENDRSSYEQYFGPGTRLTVT.

The V and J genes are TRBV7-3 and TRBJ2-1; D is unresolved. This CDR3 is 12 amino acids long. Germline-derived CDR1 and CDR2 are SGHTA and FQGTGA. Trimming cost V 5 bases and J 16 bases, with 18 bases left between them. DNA for the CDR3: TGTGCCAGCAGCAGCGACGGACGAGCAAGATTCTTC. Its translation is CASSSDGRARFF.

This chain joins TRBV4-2 and TRBJ2-2; 8 nucleotides line up with TRBD2. The CDR3 is 15 residues long. Losses at the gene ends were 4 bases for V and 5 bases for J; bases not matched to a gene: 6. CDR1 is LGHNA and CDR2 is YNFKEQ in the germline V gene. In DNA, the CDR3 is TGTGCCAGCAGCCCAGCGGGAGTCGGGACCGGGGAGCTGTTTTTT. It translates to CASSPAGVGTGELFF.

V gene TRBV5-4 combines with J gene TRBJ2-1; D gene uncertain. This CDR3 is built from 15 residues. The V gene's germline CDR1 is SGHNT and CDR2 YYREEE (reference sequence). The germline V and J ends were trimmed by 3 bases and 0 bases, with 10 bases remaining between them. Here the CDR3 reads CASSSDLSSYNEQFF. The CDR3, as DNA: TGTGCCAGCAGCTCGGACCTTAGCTCCTACAATGAGCAGTTCTTC.

The V call is TRBV19, the J call TRBJ2-1, with 12 bases that match TRBD2. J lost 4 bases, V lost 5 bases, and 15 bases had no gene match. Germline CDR1 is LNHDA and CDR2 is SQIVND (reference sequence). This CDR3 region has 19 residues. DNA of the CDR3: TGTGCCAGTAGTCCTCCCCCCCTAGCGGGGGGGCCTTTGTACAATGAGCAGTTCTTC. The encoded protein is CASSPPPLAGGPLYNEQFF.

The J gene is TRBJ1-4, the V gene TRBV5-8; D is unresolved. This CDR3 region has 15 residues. V was shortened by 1 base and J by 0 bases, with 7 bases between the two germline ends. CDR1 is SGHTS and CDR2 is YDEGEE in the germline V gene. Here the CDR3 DNA reads TGTGCCAGCAGCTTGAGGGAGGCAACTAATGAAAAACTGTTTTTT. Translating gives CASSLREATNEKLFF.

The rearrangement joins TRBV27 to TRBJ2-3, with D uncertain. The CDR3 runs 15 residues. Between the trimmed V and J ends, which lost 6 bases and 2 bases, there was a span of 15 bases. Germline V gives CDR1 MNHEY, CDR2 SMNVEV (reference sequence). CDR3 sequence (DNA): TGTGCCAGCAGCCCCGGGTTGTTCCTCACAGATACGCAGTATTTT. Translating gives CASSPGLFLTDTQYF.

In this sample, this clone turned up once. Written as DNA, the CDR3 is TGTGCCAGCAGTGAATGGACAGAAGGTTGGGATGAAAAACTGTTTTTT. This encodes CASSEWTEGWDEKLFF. This chain joins TRBV6-1 and TRBJ1-4, with a weak D call TRBD1 (6 bases). Deletions cut 2 bases from V and 6 bases from J, with 16 bases between. The CDR3 contains 16 residues. The germline CDR1 and CDR2 sequences are MNHNS and SASEGT.

The rearrangement joins TRBV5-5 to TRBJ2-7, with TRBD2 as a possible D gene (6 bases). The ends were cut back, 0 bases at V and 0 bases at J, with 10 bases in the middle. Germline assignment: CDR1 SGHKS and CDR2 YYEKEE (reference sequence). The CDR3 covers 15 residues. Here the CDR3 reads CASSLVSGSSYEQYF. DNA for the CDR3: TGTGCCAGCAGCTTGGTTTCCGGGAGCTCCTACGAGCAGTACTTC.

This clone has just one count. The rearrangement uses TRBV19 and TRBJ2-7; the match to TRBD2 covers 8 bases. The J segment lost 5 bases and the V segment lost 9 bases, leaving 9 bases of the junction unmatched. The germline gives CDR1 LNHDA, CDR2 SQIVND (reference sequence). The CDR3 runs 13 residues. CDR3 amino acids: CASQAGVLNEQYF. The CDR3 nucleotides are TGTGCCAGCCAAGCGGGAGTCCTCAACGAGCAGTACTTC.

The chain recombines TRBV29-1 with TRBJ2-7; 10 nucleotides match TRBD1. CDR3 length: 16 amino acids. V trimming: 3 bases; J trimming: 5 bases; junction bases outside the gene matches: 13. Germline V gives CDR1 SQVTM, CDR2 ANQGSEA. CDR3: CSVDATGGGSINEQYF. CDR3 in DNA: TGCAGCGTTGACGCGACAGGGGGCGGGTCGATCAACGAGCAGTACTTC.

This sequence joins TRBV6-5 and TRBJ1-6; TRBD1 agrees at 10 bases. CDR1 is MNHEY and CDR2 is SVGAGI in the germline V gene. The CDR3 is 14 residues long. The V segment lost 7 bases and the J segment 7 bases; nucleotides outside the gene matches: 4. CDR3 loop: CASTLGQGNSPLHF. The CDR3 coding sequence is TGTGCCAGCACTTTGGGACAGGGGAATTCACCCCTCCACTTT.

This chain links TRBV19 with TRBJ1-3; D uncertain. Trimming took 3 bases from V and 2 from J, leaving 5 bases between them. This CDR3 comprises 13 residues. Germline V gives CDR1 LNHDA, CDR2 SQIVND (reference sequence). The CDR3 DNA reads as TGTGCCAGTAGTATGAGTCCTGGAAACACCATATATTTT. It is translated as CASSMSPGNTIYF.

V usage is TRBV6-5 and J usage is TRBJ2-1, with D perhaps TRBD1 (5 bases). From germline, CDR1 is MNHEY and CDR2 SVGAGI. Trimming took 4 bases from V and 8 from J, leaving 21 bases between them. This CDR3 spans 16 amino acids. The CDR3 reads CASSSLDTSLSDEQFF. In nucleotides, the CDR3 is TGTGCCAGCAGTTCCTTGGACACCTCCCTCAGCGATGAGCAGTTCTTC.